The entry that follows covers one TCR beta chain sequence. Everyone who took part was 18 to 89 years old, and they came from over 20 US areas. Participant-given clinical history determined each cohort assignment. These data originate in a study of blood T cell repertoires in COVID-19. The CDR3 sequence is 16 residues long. The germline V gene has CDR1 SGHRS and CDR2 YFSETQ. The V segment lost 4 bases and the J segment 0 bases; nucleotides outside the gene matches: 6. Data came from immunoSEQ multiplex PCR; TCRdb stores just in-frame clones and leaves some out. The sample lists fewer than 500,000 clones; 85% to 90% were seen once.

The chain carries TRBV5-1 and TRBJ2-1, with 8 bases identical to TRBD2. This TCR was recovered from a man aged 25 to 40 who had recovered from COVID-19. The sample consisted of PBMCs or T cells enriched from blood (not recorded which). CDR3 protein: CASSKKLAASYNEQFF. CDR3 DNA: TGCGCCAGCAGCAAGAAACTAGCGGCCTCCTACAATGAGCAGTTCTTC.